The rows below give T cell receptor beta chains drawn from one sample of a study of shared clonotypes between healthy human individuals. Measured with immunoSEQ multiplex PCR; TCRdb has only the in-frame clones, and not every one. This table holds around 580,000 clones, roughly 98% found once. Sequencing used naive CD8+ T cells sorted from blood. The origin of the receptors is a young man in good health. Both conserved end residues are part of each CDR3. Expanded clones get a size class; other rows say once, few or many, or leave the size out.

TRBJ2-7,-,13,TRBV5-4,CASAIAGGDEQYF
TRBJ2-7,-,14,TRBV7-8,CATLSQDSSYEQYF
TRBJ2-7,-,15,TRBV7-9,CASSLKAGASYEQYF
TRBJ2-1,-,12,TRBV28,CASSLKGSEQFF
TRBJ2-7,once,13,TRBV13,CASSESRSYEQYF
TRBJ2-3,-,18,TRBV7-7,CASSPHLRQGASLDTQYF
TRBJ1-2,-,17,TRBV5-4,CASSLQAGPLANYGYTF
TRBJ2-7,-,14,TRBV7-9,CASSLVPGTYEQYF
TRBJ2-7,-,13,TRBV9,CASSVGGRNEQYF
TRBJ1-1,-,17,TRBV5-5,CASSLGILDSIRTEAFF